This entry lists 19 T cell receptor beta chains sequenced from one sample in a study of blood T cell repertoires in COVID-19. Sequenced by immunoSEQ multiplex PCR; TCRdb stores in-frame clones only, minus some. The profile shows around 70,000 clones, roughly 84% of them singletons. Specimen: peripheral blood. The receptors originated from an elderly woman with active or convalescent COVID-19.

This sequence joins TRBV5-5 and TRBJ2-1; weak D call: TRBD1 (5 bases). V was clipped by 6 bases and J by 5 bases, with 15 bases between them. This CDR3 is 14 amino acids long. Germline-derived CDR1 and CDR2 are SGHKS and YYEKEE (reference sequence). For the CDR3, the DNA is TGTGCCAGCACCCCAGGGAACATGGACAATGAGCAGTTCTTC. Protein sequence: CASTPGNMDNEQFF. The full variable domain, completed using reference TRBV5-5 and TRBJ2-1, is DAGVTQSPTHLIKTRGQQVTLRCSPISGHKSVSWYQQVLGQGPQFIFQYYEKEERGRGNFPDRFSARQFPNYSSELNVNALLLGDSALYLCASTPGNMDNEQFFGPGTRLTVL.

This chain joins TRBV11-2 and TRBJ1-2; weak D call: TRBD1 (6 bases). V gave up 2 bases and J gave up 7 bases, with 17 bases separating them. The CDR3 length is 15 residues. Germline CDR1 is SGHAT and CDR2 is FQNNGV. The CDR3 DNA sequence: TGTGCCAGCAGCTTAATTAAACAGGGAGGGGGTGGCTACACCTTC. This encodes CASSLIKQGGGGYTF.

The gene calls are TRBV10-3 and TRBJ2-3; D perhaps matches TRBD2 (5 bases). V lost 5 bases and J 6 bases, leaving 12 bases between the germline ends. The CDR3 length is 13 residues. Germline V gives CDR1 ENHRY, CDR2 SYGVKD. The CDR3 DNA is TGTGCCATCAGTAATCCCCGAGGGGATACGCAGTATTTT. This encodes CAISNPRGDTQYF.

The V call is TRBV20-1, the J call TRBJ1-6, with D possibly matching TRBD1 (5 bases). The CDR3 runs 13 residues. Germline CDR1 is DFQATT and CDR2 is SNEGSKA (reference sequence). V lost 3 bases and J 9 bases, leaving 12 bases between the germline ends. CDR3 DNA: TGCAGTGCTAGTAGGGGAACACGTTCACCCCTCCACTTT. Translating it yields CSASRGTRSPLHF.

J is TRBJ2-3 and V is TRBV4-3; D gene unclear. Germline assignment: CDR1 LGHNA and CDR2 YSLEER. Trimming took off 1 base at V and 2 bases at J, with 10 bases between the two ends. The CDR3 sequence is 15 residues long. The CDR3 coding sequence is TGCGCCAGCAGCCAAGTTTATAGCTACACAGATACGCAGTATTTT. Its translation is CASSQVYSYTDTQYF.

The gene calls are TRBV30 and TRBJ2-1; 9 bases fit TRBD2. Germline V CDR1 and CDR2: GTSNPN, SVGIG (reference sequence). The CDR3 has 17 residues. V gave up 4 bases and J gave up 2 bases; unmatched junction bases: 12. CDR3 nucleotides: TGTGCCTGGACGAAGAGCGGGGGGCCAGGGACCTACAATGAGCAGTTCTTC. The encoded protein is CAWTKSGGPGTYNEQFF.

This chain uses TRBV7-9 with TRBJ1-1, with D perhaps TRBD1 (6 bases). Trimming left V 1 base short and J 7 bases short, with 13 bases between. Germline V gives CDR1 SEHNR, CDR2 FQNEAQ (reference sequence). This CDR3 has 14 residues. CDR3 nucleotide sequence: TGTGCCAGCAGCTTAGGCTCTACAGGGTTTGAAGCTTTCTTT. It is translated as CASSLGSTGFEAFF.

The V call is TRBV19, the J call TRBJ1-1, with 10 bases matching TRBD1. V was pared by 5 bases and J by 6 bases, with 3 bases of the junction left unmatched. The CDR3 length is 13 residues. Per the germline V gene, CDR1 is LNHDA and CDR2 is SQIVND (reference sequence). The CDR3 region is CASSRDRGAEAFF. CDR3 coding DNA: TGTGCCAGTAGTCGGGACAGGGGAGCTGAAGCTTTCTTT.

This chain joins TRBV7-6 and TRBJ2-7; the match to TRBD2 covers 7 bases. CDR1 is SGHVS and CDR2 is FNYEAQ in the germline V gene. This CDR3 is built from 15 residues. V shed 1 base and J 3 bases; nucleotides not matched to a gene: 6. This CDR3 is CASSLGTGGLYEQYF. The CDR3 nucleotides are TGTGCCAGCAGCTTAGGTACGGGGGGACTCTACGAGCAGTACTTC.

The chain uses TRBV6-2 or TRBV6-3 and TRBJ2-5; D gene ambiguous. Germline CDR1 MNHEY, CDR2 SVGEGT. CDR3 length: 11 amino acids. The V and J ends lost 5 bases and 5 bases respectively, with 6 bases between them. CDR3 sequence reads: CASSPGETQYF. The CDR3 DNA reads as TGTGCCAGCAGTCCCGGGGAGACCCAGTACTTC.

This chain connects TRBV21-1 to TRBJ1-3; the tabulated D call, TRBD1, remains unverified against the DNA. TRBV21-1 represents a pseudogene. CDR3 size: 20 residues. CDR3 residues: CASSKDRDRGCHGSGNTIYF. Here the CDR3 DNA reads TGTGCCAGCAGCAAGGACAGGGACAGGGGTTGCCACGGCTCTGGAAACACCATATATTTT.

Only one count was recorded for this clone. V usage is TRBV3-1 (or the pseudogene TRBV3-2) and J usage is TRBJ1-1; TRBD1 might be the D (6 bases). Trimming took off 1 base at V and 1 base at J, with 10 bases between the two ends. Looked up from germline, CDR1 is LGHDT and CDR2 is YNNKEL (reference sequence). This CDR3 has 15 amino acids. The CDR3 DNA sequence: TGTGCCAGCAGCCAAGTGGGAGGGGGGAACACTGAAGCTTTCTTT. It yields the protein CASSQVGGGNTEAFF.

The chain combines TRBV9 with TRBJ1-2, with TRBD1 as a possible D gene (5 bases). V was cut by 3 bases and J by 7 bases, with 19 bases left in between. There are 15 residues in the CDR3. Germline CDR1 SGDLS, CDR2 YYNGEE. The CDR3 DNA follows: TGTGCCAGCAGCGGACCAGGGCGAGGCGACGGTGGCTACACCTTC. The encoded protein is CASSGPGRGDGGYTF. The whole variable domain, remainder taken from reference TRBV9 and TRBJ1-2, is DSGVTQTPKHLITATGQRVTLRCSPRSGDLSVYWYQQSLDQGLQFLIQYYNGEERAKGNILERFSAQQFPDLHSELNLSSLELGDSALYFCASSGPGRGDGGYTFGSGTRLTVV.

This chain links TRBV4-3 with TRBJ1-2; D is undetermined. V gave up 3 bases and J gave up 2 bases, with 13 bases separating them. The CDR3 spans 15 residues. Germline CDR1 reads LGHNA; CDR2 reads YSLEER. For the CDR3, the DNA is TGCGCCAGCAGCCAGCACATGATGGGCAACTATGGCTACACCTTC. This translates into CASSQHMMGNYGYTF.

This clone was counted between two and nine times. The V and J genes are TRBV5-1 and TRBJ1-6; weak D call: TRBD1 (6 bases). The ends were cut back, 2 bases at V and 10 bases at J, with 13 bases in the middle. Germline values: CDR1 SGHRS, CDR2 YFSETQ. The CDR3 is 14 residues long. CDR3: CASSLLQGTSPLHF. In DNA form, the CDR3 reads TGCGCCAGCAGCTTACTACAGGGTACCTCACCCCTCCACTTT.

The rearrangement joins TRBV7-8 to TRBJ1-1, with D possibly TRBD1 on 5 matching bases. The germline V and J ends were trimmed by 7 bases and 5 bases, with 14 bases remaining between them. The germline gives CDR1 SGHVS, CDR2 FQNEAQ. The CDR3 sequence is 13 residues long. For the CDR3, the DNA is TGTGCCAGCACATACTCGGGGGGGACTGAAGCTTTCTTT. Amino acids: CASTYSGGTEAFF.

The V and J genes are TRBV19 and TRBJ2-5; TRBD2 is a possible D gene (5 bases). Germline lookup yields CDR1 LNHDA and CDR2 SQIVND (reference sequence). V lost 5 bases and J lost 1, with 11 bases in between. The CDR3 is 14 residues long. DNA for the CDR3: TGTGCCAGTAGTCAGCGGCAGACCCAAGAGACCCAGTACTTC. As protein: CASSQRQTQETQYF.

The V gene is TRBV6-6, the J gene TRBJ1-2; tentative D call: TRBD1 (6 bases). CDR1 and CDR2 from the germline V gene are MNHNY and SVGAGI (reference sequence). Trimming left V 5 bases short and J 1 base short, with 20 bases between. This CDR3 is built from 17 residues. CDR3 DNA: TGTGCCAGCAGTCAAAAGGACAGCCTAGGCTATAACTATGGCTACACCTTC. As protein: CASSQKDSLGYNYGYTF.

Concerning this clone: This same CDR3 is encoded by further DNA sequences in the sample. The CDR3 region has the DNA TGTGCCAGCAGCTTTCCCCCAGGGGTAAACTATGGCTACACCTTC. It translates to CASSFPPGVNYGYTF. The J gene is TRBJ1-2, the V gene TRBV5-4; weak D call: TRBD1 (6 bases). The CDR3 runs to 15 residues. Trimming stripped 2 bases from V and 2 bases from J, with 13 bases between. Per germline, CDR1 SGHNT and CDR2 YYREEE (reference sequence).